Listed here are 21 T cell receptor beta chains from one sample, sequenced in a study. TCRdb re-called the 5' RACE reads with MiXCR, one entry per CDR3 protein. The top ten hold 2.3% of the sample, which has about 60,000 distinct CDR3 sequences, approximately 29% seen once. The specimen sequenced was tumor-infiltrating naive CD4+ T cells sorted from the breast tumor. The subset was: naive CD4+ T cells, CD4+CD45RA+CD25-. The receptor source for this set is a female donor with breast cancer.

J is TRBJ2-1 and V is TRBV9; no clear D. Germline lookup yields CDR1 SGDLS and CDR2 YYNGEE. The CDR3 is made up of 15 amino acids. V was clipped by 0 bases and J by 10 bases, with 17 bases between them. CDR3 amino acids: CASSVGSAKLGEQFF. In nucleotides, the CDR3 is TGTGCCAGCAGCGTAGGGAGCGCTAAGCTCGGAGAGCAGTTCTTC.

This clonotype was seen more than once but under ten times. The rearrangement uses TRBV4-2 and TRBJ2-1, with 8 bases lining up with TRBD2. V gave up 4 bases and J gave up 8 bases; unmatched junction bases: 13. This CDR3 region has 16 residues. Germline lookup yields CDR1 LGHNA and CDR2 YNFKEQ. The CDR3 here is CASSPLSGSNSDEQFF. For the CDR3, the DNA is TGTGCCAGCAGCCCGTTAAGCGGGAGTAATAGCGATGAGCAGTTCTTC.

Only a few counts were recorded for this clonotype. J is TRBJ1-1 and V is TRBV7-9; 10 bases line up with TRBD1. This CDR3 is 14 amino acids long. With V trimmed by 3 bases and J by 6 bases, 4 bases remained unmatched. The V gene's germline CDR1 is SEHNR and CDR2 FQNEAQ (reference sequence). The CDR3 here is CASSFRDRGAEAFF. CDR3 DNA sequence: TGTGCCAGCAGCTTTCGGGACAGGGGAGCTGAAGCTTTCTTT.

CDR3 region: CASSVSAEQETQYF. The CDR3 coding sequence is TGTGCCAGCAGCGTTTCGGCAGAACAAGAGACCCAGTACTTC. V is TRBV9 and J is TRBJ2-5, with D uncertain. The germline gives CDR1 SGDLS, CDR2 YYNGEE. Between the trimmed V and J ends, which lost 2 bases and 2 bases, there was a span of 10 bases. The CDR3 runs 14 residues.

This clonotype was observed many times. This chain joins TRBV5-4 and TRBJ2-1, with 9 bases that match TRBD2. Trimming took 0 bases from V and 10 from J; bases not matched to a gene: 5. The CDR3 loop spans 14 amino acids. Germline V lookup: CDR1 SGHNT, CDR2 YYREEE (reference sequence). This chain's CDR3 is CASSLVLAGHEQFF. The CDR3 DNA reads as TGTGCCAGCAGCTTGGTGCTAGCGGGACACGAGCAGTTCTTC.

On this clonotype: Given a much more abundant clone one base away, this may be a read error. This sequence joins TRBV20-1 and TRBJ2-5; D might be TRBD2 (5 bases). The CDR3 totals 13 residues. Germline CDR1 and CDR2: DFQATT and SNEGSKA (reference sequence). The CDR3 loop reads CSARTGWAETLYF. CDR3 nucleotides: TGCAGTGCCCGGACGGGGTGGGCCGAGACCCTGTACTTC.

DNA for the CDR3: TGTGCCAGCAGCCCGACGACGGAGGGGCGGGTTGAAAAACTGTTTTTT. Translation: CASSPTTEGRVEKLFF. The V gene is TRBV5-6, the J gene TRBJ1-4; D possibly corresponds to TRBD1 (5 bases). CDR1 SGHDT and CDR2 YYEEEE come from the germline V gene. Deletions cut 4 bases from V and 7 bases from J, with 20 bases between. This CDR3 comprises 16 residues.

This clonotype was counted once. The chain joins TRBV7-2 to TRBJ2-2; TRBD1 matches at 7 bases. V dropped 4 bases and J dropped 7; count of bases not matched to a gene: 9. Germline CDR1 is SGHTA and CDR2 is FQGNSA. CDR3 size: 15 residues. The CDR3 protein is CASSSKIRGSGELFF. The CDR3 bases are TGTGCCAGCAGCTCAAAGATCAGGGGGAGCGGGGAGCTGTTTTTT.

The chain joins TRBV6-2 or TRBV6-3 to TRBJ2-7; D uncertain. Germline CDR1 reads MNHEY; CDR2 reads SVGEGT. CDR3 length equals 15 residues. V lost 6 bases and J 0 bases, leaving 15 bases between the germline ends. The CDR3 nucleotides are TGTGCCAGCAGCCTCCGATACAACCCCTCCTACGAGCAGTACTTC. This sequence encodes CASSLRYNPSYEQYF.

V is TRBV20-1 and J is TRBJ2-3; TRBD2 is a possible D gene (6 bases). Germline CDR1 DFQATT, CDR2 SNEGSKA (reference sequence). The CDR3 contains 15 residues. Trimming left V 6 bases short and J 2 bases short, with 18 bases between. For the CDR3, the DNA is TGCAGTGCCACCCGGAGGCTAGCGTTCACAGATACGCAGTATTTT. Protein: CSATRRLAFTDTQYF.

This sequence joins TRBV6-5 and TRBJ2-2; 7 bases agree with TRBD1. Germline V lookup: CDR1 MNHEY, CDR2 SVGAGI. Trimming at V came to 1 base and at J to 7 bases, leaving 6 bases not matched to a gene. There are 15 residues in the CDR3. CDR3 sequence reads: CASSYYRGQGGELFF. For the CDR3, the DNA is TGTGCCAGCAGTTACTATAGGGGGCAGGGCGGGGAGCTGTTTTTT.

This chain uses TRBV7-2 with TRBJ2-7, with TRBD1 as a possible D gene (6 bases). CDR1 is SGHTA and CDR2 is FQGNSA in the germline V gene. Trimming took 5 bases from V and 0 from J, leaving 11 bases between them. CDR3 length: 14 residues. This CDR3 reads CASSVRQDSYEQYF. The CDR3 DNA reads as TGTGCCAGCAGCGTACGACAGGACTCCTACGAGCAGTACTTC.

Ten or more counts support this clonotype. The chain carries TRBV20-1 and TRBJ2-3; D not resolved. Trimming pared 0 bases from V and 1 base from J, leaving 5 bases between. Germline V gene lookup returns CDR1 DFQATT and CDR2 SNEGSKA (reference sequence). The CDR3 sequence is 13 residues long. The CDR3 reads CSARDPRTDTQYF. CDR3 nucleotide sequence: TGCAGTGCTAGAGATCCCCGCACAGATACGCAGTATTTT.

This clonotype showed up many times. V is TRBV5-6 and J is TRBJ2-3; tentative D call: TRBD2 (5 bases). CDR3 size: 15 residues. Between the trimmed V and J ends, which lost 4 bases and 2 bases, there was a span of 14 bases. Germline CDR1 reads SGHDT; CDR2 reads YYEEEE. CDR3 amino acids: CASSRLASSTDTQYF. CDR3 sequence (DNA): TGTGCCAGCAGCCGGTTGGCTAGCTCCACAGATACGCAGTATTTT.

V gene TRBV7-3 combines with J gene TRBJ2-3, with D maybe TRBD1 (5 bases). Germline values: CDR1 SGHTA, CDR2 FQGTGA. Between the trimmed V and J ends, which lost 4 bases and 2 bases, there was a span of 13 bases. The CDR3 extends over 15 amino acids. DNA for the CDR3: TGTGCCAGCAGCTCAGGGATCTCAACCACAGATACGCAGTATTTT. This codes for CASSSGISTTDTQYF.

The chain has TRBV5-1 and TRBJ2-3, with D perhaps TRBD2 (6 bases). Trimming took 6 bases from V and 1 from J, leaving 15 bases between them. Germline CDR1 reads SGHRS; CDR2 reads YFSETQ. This CDR3 has 15 residues. The CDR3 protein is CASTTTTGGTDTQYF. The DNA for the CDR3 is TGCGCCAGCACCACCACGACGGGGGGCACAGATACGCAGTATTTT.

Regarding this clonotype: A junction boundary mismatches the germline segment, possibly from a read error. This CDR3 is CASSPQSDQPQRF. The CDR3 DNA follows: TGTGCCAGCAGCCCCCAGTCGGACCAGCCCCAGCGTTTT. The V gene is TRBV7-2, the J gene TRBJ1-5, with D uncertain. Germline CDR1 SGHTA, CDR2 FQGNSA. This CDR3 has 13 amino acids.

V and J are TRBV9 and TRBJ1-5; D call uncertain. Trimming pared 4 bases from V and 3 bases from J, leaving 8 bases between. The CDR3 is 13 amino acids. CDR1 SGDLS and CDR2 YYNGEE come from the germline V gene. CDR3 in DNA: TGTGCCAGCAGCCCAGACACCAATCAGCCCCAGCATTTT. It is translated as CASSPDTNQPQHF.

This clonotype was detected a few times. This chain connects TRBV20-1 to TRBJ2-1, with 8 bases that match TRBD2. This CDR3 has 15 amino acids. Trimming at V came to 6 bases and at J to 4 bases, leaving 11 bases not matched to a gene. In germline, CDR1 is DFQATT, CDR2 SNEGSKA (reference sequence). CDR3 residues: CSALTGLAGYNEQFF. As DNA, the CDR3 is TGCAGTGCGTTAACCGGCCTAGCGGGTTACAATGAGCAGTTCTTC.

V and J are TRBV29-1 and TRBJ2-5, with TRBD1 matching 7 bases. Germline trimming cut 7 bases from V and 4 bases from J; bases unmatched to any gene: 9. Per the germline V gene, CDR1 is SQVTM and CDR2 is ANQGSEA. The CDR3 contains 13 residues. CDR3 protein: CSATTGFRETQYF. Here the CDR3 DNA reads TGCAGCGCCACGACAGGGTTCCGAGAGACCCAGTACTTC. Complete variable domain (other parts from reference TRBV29-1 and TRBJ2-5): SAVISQKPSRDICQRGTSLTIQCQVDSQVTMMFWYRQQPGQSLTLIATANQGSEATYESGFVIDKFPISRPNLTFSTLTVSNMSPEDSSIYLCSATTGFRETQYFGPGTRLLVL.

The rearrangement joins TRBV3-1 to TRBJ1-2, with TRBD1 matching 7 bases. V dropped 4 bases and J dropped 4; count of bases not matched to a gene: 3. From germline, CDR1 is LGHDT and CDR2 YNNKEL (reference sequence). The CDR3 extends over 13 amino acids. The CDR3 DNA reads TGTGCCAGCAGCCGGGACAGCTTCTATGGCTACACCTTC. As protein: CASSRDSFYGYTF.